The clone carrying this T cell receptor (beta chain) was seen at least ten times. Its antigen is not identified. One entry per CDR3 protein, called by TCRdb with MiXCR from the 5' RACE reads. The sample has about 11,000 distinct CDR3 sequences; about 5% are singletons. Time point here: sample taken at primary tumor resection. The cohort: around 77 early-stage, untreated non-small cell lung cancer patients. The data stem from a study of spatial heterogeneity in lung cancer. The wider study: Tumor-region counts of TCR transcripts tracked strongly with a T cell module score from matched bulk RNA-seq.

Trimming pared 4 bases from V and 2 bases from J, leaving 12 bases between. The germline V gene encodes CDR1 SGHRS and CDR2 YFSETQ. The CDR3 runs to 14 residues. Study conclusions and caveats: Expanded alpha and beta TCR counts within tumors tracked tumor mutation counts. Of tumor T cells, an estimated coverage of about 7.7% was reached for alpha chains and about 14% for beta chains.

This TCR was sampled from a male donor with early-stage non-small cell lung cancer. The input for sequencing was lung tumor tissue, taken at surgery. The chain combines TRBV5-1 with TRBJ1-1; a weak D match, TRBD1 (6 bases). The DNA of the CDR3 is TGCGCCAGCAGCCCCGGACAGCCTAACACTGAAGCTTTCTTT. Translating it yields CASSPGQPNTEAFF.